A selection of T cell receptor beta chains follows, all from one sample in a study of T-cell memory formation after mild COVID-19. Using its own MiXCR run on the 5' RACE reads, TCRdb lists one record per CDR3 protein. Here the sample spans 200,000 to 300,000 distinct CDR3 sequences, around 10% being singletons. Sequenced sample: PBMCs or a T cell subset sorted from them (not recorded which). Source of these receptors: a man younger than 30 who had mild COVID-19 (a few samples of this study predate the infection). Cell type and time point are not known. The CDR3 runs from the conserved cysteine through the conserved F or W. The order of the fields is V gene, D gene, clone size, J gene, CDR3 length, CDR3 protein, CDR3 DNA. D genes are given only for firm matches. Clone size, where shown, is once, few, many, or a class for clones that have expanded.

V gene: TRBV12-3/TRBV12-4; D gene: TRBD1; clone size: many; J gene: TRBJ1-4; CDR3 length: 12; CDR3 protein: CASTGTDEKLFF; CDR3 DNA: TGTGCCAGCACCGGGACAGATGAAAAACTGTTTTTT
V gene: TRBV14; D gene: NA; clone size: few; J gene: TRBJ2-1; CDR3 length: 12; CDR3 protein: CASSNTPHEQFF; CDR3 DNA: TGTGCCAGCAGCAACACACCCCATGAGCAGTTCTTC
V gene: TRBV5-5; D gene: NA; clone size: NA; J gene: TRBJ2-3; CDR3 length: 16; CDR3 protein: CASSKGGGQDTDTQYF; CDR3 DNA: TGTGCCAGCAGCAAGGGGGGGGGACAGGACACAGATACGCAGTATTTT
V gene: TRBV5-1; D gene: NA; clone size: NA; J gene: TRBJ2-3; CDR3 length: 14; CDR3 protein: CASSLGSGEDTQYF; CDR3 DNA: TGCGCCAGCAGCTTGGGTTCTGGGGAGGATACGCAGTATTTT
V gene: TRBV5-4; D gene: NA; clone size: NA; J gene: TRBJ2-2; CDR3 length: 15; CDR3 protein: CASSLGVGGTGELFF; CDR3 DNA: TGTGCCAGCAGCTTGGGAGTAGGGGGAACCGGGGAGCTGTTTTTT
V gene: TRBV5-1; D gene: TRBD1; clone size: few; J gene: TRBJ2-3; CDR3 length: 16; CDR3 protein: CASSLQGAVRTDTQYF; CDR3 DNA: TGCGCCAGCAGCTTACAGGGGGCTGTTCGCACAGATACGCAGTATTTT
V gene: TRBV7-8; D gene: NA; clone size: NA; J gene: TRBJ1-1; CDR3 length: 16; CDR3 protein: CASSFVGGEGDTEAFF; CDR3 DNA: TGTGCCAGCAGCTTCGTCGGTGGAGAGGGGGACACTGAAGCTTTCTTT
V gene: TRBV4-1; D gene: NA; clone size: many; J gene: TRBJ1-2; CDR3 length: 15; CDR3 protein: CASSQATGRGKGYTF; CDR3 DNA: TGCGCCAGCAGCCAAGCTACGGGCAGAGGAAAGGGCTACACCTTC
V gene: TRBV3-1; D gene: TRBD1; clone size: NA; J gene: TRBJ2-2; CDR3 length: 17; CDR3 protein: CASSQDHRTGGTGELFF; CDR3 DNA: TGTGCCAGCAGCCAAGATCATAGGACAGGGGGCACCGGGGAGCTGTTTTTT
V gene: TRBV25-1; D gene: NA; clone size: few; J gene: TRBJ1-2; CDR3 length: 13; CDR3 protein: CASRGPPNYGYTF; CDR3 DNA: TGTGCCAGCAGGGGTCCTCCTAACTATGGCTACACCTTC
V gene: TRBV20-1; D gene: NA; clone size: NA; J gene: TRBJ1-3; CDR3 length: 14; CDR3 protein: CSARTALTGNTIYF; CDR3 DNA: TGCAGTGCTAGGACAGCTTTAACTGGAAACACCATATATTTT
V gene: TRBV5-1; D gene: NA; clone size: NA; J gene: TRBJ1-1; CDR3 length: 14; CDR3 protein: CASKSTGGGTEAFF; CDR3 DNA: TGCGCCAGCAAATCCACCGGGGGAGGCACTGAAGCTTTCTTT
V gene: TRBV7-9; D gene: NA; clone size: few; J gene: TRBJ1-1; CDR3 length: 13; CDR3 protein: CASSENWGTEAFF; CDR3 DNA: TGTGCCAGCAGCGAAAACTGGGGCACTGAAGCTTTCTTT
V gene: TRBV5-6; D gene: NA; clone size: few; J gene: TRBJ2-1; CDR3 length: 15; CDR3 protein: CASSLAFRVANEQFF; CDR3 DNA: TGTGCCAGCAGCTTGGCTTTTAGGGTCGCCAATGAGCAGTTCTTC
V gene: TRBV29-1; D gene: TRBD1; clone size: NA; J gene: TRBJ1-2; CDR3 length: 15; CDR3 protein: CSVTTRDSGGYGYTF; CDR3 DNA: TGCAGCGTTACGACCAGGGATTCAGGGGGCTATGGCTACACCTTC
V gene: TRBV9; D gene: NA; clone size: few; J gene: TRBJ1-1; CDR3 length: 12; CDR3 protein: CASSALKPEAFF; CDR3 DNA: TGTGCCAGCAGCGCTCTGAAACCTGAAGCTTTCTTT
V gene: TRBV25-1; D gene: NA; clone size: few; J gene: TRBJ2-7; CDR3 length: 15; CDR3 protein: CASSERGTMTYEQYF; CDR3 DNA: TGTGCCAGCAGTGAACGGGGGACGATGACCTACGAGCAGTACTTC
V gene: TRBV6-5; D gene: NA; clone size: NA; J gene: TRBJ2-2; CDR3 length: 16; CDR3 protein: CASSLRGRANTGELFF; CDR3 DNA: TGTGCCAGTTCCCTAAGGGGTCGCGCGAACACCGGGGAGCTGTTTTTT
V gene: TRBV11-2; D gene: NA; clone size: NA; J gene: TRBJ2-3; CDR3 length: 14; CDR3 protein: CASSQQTSTDTQYF; CDR3 DNA: TGTGCCAGCAGCCAACAGACTAGCACAGATACGCAGTATTTT
V gene: TRBV7-2; D gene: NA; clone size: many; J gene: TRBJ2-5; CDR3 length: 14; CDR3 protein: CASSLGLAQETQYF; CDR3 DNA: TGTGCCAGCAGCTTAGGTTTGGCACAAGAGACCCAGTACTTC
V gene: TRBV15; D gene: TRBD1; clone size: many; J gene: TRBJ2-5; CDR3 length: 16; CDR3 protein: CATSRDKGTGFFSQYF; CDR3 DNA: TGTGCCACCAGCAGAGATAAAGGGACAGGGTTTTTTTCCCAGTACTTC
V gene: TRBV7-2; D gene: TRBD2; clone size: NA; J gene: TRBJ2-1; CDR3 length: 12; CDR3 protein: CASSSSGGTEFF; CDR3 DNA: TGTGCCAGCAGCTCTAGCGGGGGGACTGAGTTCTTC
V gene: TRBV11-2; D gene: NA; clone size: NA; J gene: TRBJ2-2; CDR3 length: 16; CDR3 protein: CASSPEPYANTGELFF; CDR3 DNA: TGTGCCAGCAGCCCCGAACCATACGCGAACACCGGGGAGCTGTTTTTT
V gene: TRBV18; D gene: TRBD1; clone size: NA; J gene: TRBJ1-2; CDR3 length: 16; CDR3 protein: CASAEGQGTFNYGYTF; CDR3 DNA: TGTGCCAGCGCAGAGGGACAGGGGACCTTTAACTATGGCTACACCTTC
V gene: TRBV12-3/TRBV12-4; D gene: NA; clone size: NA; J gene: TRBJ1-4; CDR3 length: 16; CDR3 protein: CASSLGGGGLGEKLFF; CDR3 DNA: TGTGCCAGCAGTTTAGGGGGCGGAGGTCTCGGGGAAAAACTGTTTTTT
V gene: TRBV29-1; D gene: NA; clone size: few; J gene: TRBJ1-2; CDR3 length: 10; CDR3 protein: CSVEEGGYTF; CDR3 DNA: TGCAGCGTTGAAGAGGGAGGCTACACCTTC
V gene: TRBV7-8; D gene: NA; clone size: few; J gene: TRBJ1-6; CDR3 length: 13; CDR3 protein: CASSFTESSPLHF; CDR3 DNA: TGTGCCAGCAGCTTTACTGAAAGTTCACCCCTCCACTTT
V gene: TRBV27; D gene: NA; clone size: NA; J gene: TRBJ2-2; CDR3 length: 16; CDR3 protein: CASSLSSVRGTGELFF; CDR3 DNA: TGTGCCAGCAGTTTATCGAGCGTCAGGGGCACCGGGGAGCTGTTTTTT
V gene: TRBV28; D gene: TRBD1; clone size: NA; J gene: TRBJ2-5; CDR3 length: 16; CDR3 protein: CASSPTGGLGSETQYF; CDR3 DNA: TGTGCCAGCAGTCCCACAGGGGGCCTGGGCTCTGAGACCCAGTACTTC
V gene: TRBV7-2; D gene: TRBD2; clone size: NA; J gene: TRBJ2-7; CDR3 length: 14; CDR3 protein: CASSLSGGTYEQYF; CDR3 DNA: TGTGCCAGCAGTTTGAGCGGGGGTACCTACGAGCAGTACTTC
V gene: TRBV11-2; D gene: TRBD2; clone size: NA; J gene: TRBJ2-5; CDR3 length: 17; CDR3 protein: CASSLVPSGGFQETQYF; CDR3 DNA: TGTGCCAGCAGCTTAGTTCCGAGCGGGGGTTTCCAAGAGACCCAGTACTTC
V gene: TRBV27; D gene: NA; clone size: many; J gene: TRBJ2-7; CDR3 length: 13; CDR3 protein: CASSLGQSYEQYF; CDR3 DNA: TGTGCCAGCAGTTTAGGCCAGTCCTACGAGCAGTACTTC
V gene: TRBV20-1; D gene: TRBD2; clone size: NA; J gene: TRBJ2-1; CDR3 length: 14; CDR3 protein: CSAKTSGGAGEQFF; CDR3 DNA: TGCAGTGCAAAGACTAGCGGGGGGGCAGGGGAGCAGTTCTTC
V gene: TRBV20-1; D gene: NA; clone size: few; J gene: TRBJ2-5; CDR3 length: 14; CDR3 protein: CSAREGARAETQYF; CDR3 DNA: TGCAGTGCTAGAGAGGGGGCGAGGGCGGAGACCCAGTACTTC
V gene: TRBV29-1; D gene: NA; clone size: few; J gene: TRBJ2-5; CDR3 length: 12; CDR3 protein: CSTRGPEETQYF; CDR3 DNA: TGCAGCACCCGAGGACCAGAAGAGACCCAGTACTTC
V gene: TRBV6-2/TRBV6-3; D gene: NA; clone size: few; J gene: TRBJ1-5; CDR3 length: 14; CDR3 protein: CASRGTGPNQPQHF; CDR3 DNA: TGTGCCAGCAGGGGGACCGGACCCAATCAGCCCCAGCATTTT
V gene: TRBV20-1; D gene: NA; clone size: few; J gene: TRBJ1-5; CDR3 length: 14; CDR3 protein: CSARMGRRNQPQHF; CDR3 DNA: TGCAGTGCTAGGATGGGCAGGCGGAATCAGCCCCAGCATTTT
V gene: TRBV7-2; D gene: NA; clone size: NA; J gene: TRBJ2-5; CDR3 length: 15; CDR3 protein: CASSLIRGGEETQYF; CDR3 DNA: TGTGCCAGCAGCTTAATCAGAGGCGGGGAAGAGACCCAGTACTTC
V gene: TRBV4-1; D gene: NA; clone size: few; J gene: TRBJ2-2; CDR3 length: 16; CDR3 protein: CASSQDGGVFTGELFF; CDR3 DNA: TGCGCCAGCAGCCAAGATGGTGGGGTCTTCACCGGGGAGCTGTTTTTT
V gene: TRBV6-5; D gene: NA; clone size: few; J gene: TRBJ2-1; CDR3 length: 16; CDR3 protein: CASGHRSGSSYNEQFF; CDR3 DNA: TGTGCCAGCGGCCATAGGTCTGGGAGCTCCTACAATGAGCAGTTCTTC
V gene: TRBV28; D gene: NA; clone size: NA; J gene: TRBJ2-4; CDR3 length: 13; CDR3 protein: CASSFGLENIQYF; CDR3 DNA: TGTGCCAGCAGTTTTGGGCTAGAAAACATTCAGTACTTC
V gene: TRBV4-2; D gene: NA; clone size: many; J gene: TRBJ1-5; CDR3 length: 15; CDR3 protein: CASSQDWRGNQPQHF; CDR3 DNA: TGTGCCAGCAGCCAAGATTGGAGGGGCAATCAGCCCCAGCATTTT
V gene: TRBV12-3/TRBV12-4; D gene: TRBD1; clone size: few; J gene: TRBJ1-4; CDR3 length: 15; CDR3 protein: CASSFAGQGSEKLFF; CDR3 DNA: TGTGCCAGCAGTTTTGCGGGACAGGGTAGTGAAAAACTGTTTTTT
V gene: TRBV5-1; D gene: TRBD2; clone size: NA; J gene: TRBJ2-7; CDR3 length: 14; CDR3 protein: CASASGGDSYEQYF; CDR3 DNA: TGCGCCAGCGCTAGCGGGGGTGACTCCTACGAGCAGTACTTC
V gene: TRBV6-6; D gene: NA; clone size: few; J gene: TRBJ1-2; CDR3 length: 14; CDR3 protein: CASKSETVNYGYTF; CDR3 DNA: TGTGCCAGCAAATCGGAGACAGTAAACTATGGCTACACCTTC
V gene: TRBV20-1; D gene: TRBD1; clone size: many; J gene: TRBJ2-2; CDR3 length: 17; CDR3 protein: CSARAGTGGWNTGELFF; CDR3 DNA: TGCAGTGCTAGGGCCGGGACAGGGGGCTGGAACACCGGGGAGCTGTTTTTT
V gene: TRBV6-2/TRBV6-3; D gene: NA; clone size: few; J gene: TRBJ1-2; CDR3 length: 13; CDR3 protein: CASTTPVLGGYTF; CDR3 DNA: TGTGCCAGCACTACCCCTGTTCTTGGGGGCTACACCTTC
V gene: TRBV5-1; D gene: NA; clone size: many; J gene: TRBJ1-4; CDR3 length: 15; CDR3 protein: CASSLASQEGEKLFF; CDR3 DNA: TGCGCCAGCAGCTTGGCCAGCCAGGAGGGAGAAAAACTGTTTTTT
V gene: TRBV29-1; D gene: NA; clone size: NA; J gene: TRBJ1-1; CDR3 length: 12; CDR3 protein: CTHTRGNTEAFF; CDR3 DNA: TGCACCCACACTCGGGGGAACACTGAAGCTTTCTTT
V gene: TRBV7-3; D gene: TRBD1; clone size: NA; J gene: TRBJ2-3; CDR3 length: 14; CDR3 protein: CASSPKGGADTQYF; CDR3 DNA: TGTGCCAGCAGCCCAAAAGGGGGCGCAGATACGCAGTATTTT